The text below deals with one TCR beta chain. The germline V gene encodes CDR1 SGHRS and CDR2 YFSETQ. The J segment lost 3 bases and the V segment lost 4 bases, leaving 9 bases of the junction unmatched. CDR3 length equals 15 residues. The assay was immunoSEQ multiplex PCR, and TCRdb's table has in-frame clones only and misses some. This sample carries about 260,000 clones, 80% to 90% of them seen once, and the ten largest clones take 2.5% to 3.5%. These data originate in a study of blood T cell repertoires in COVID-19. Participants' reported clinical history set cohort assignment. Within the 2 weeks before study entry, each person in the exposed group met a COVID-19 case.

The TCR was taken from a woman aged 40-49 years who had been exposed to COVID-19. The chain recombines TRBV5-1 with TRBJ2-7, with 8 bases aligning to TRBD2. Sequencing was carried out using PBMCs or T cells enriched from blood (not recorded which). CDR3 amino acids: CASSVLGGAIYEQYF. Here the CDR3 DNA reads TGCGCCAGCAGCGTCCTCGGGGGGGCGATCTACGAGCAGTACTTC.